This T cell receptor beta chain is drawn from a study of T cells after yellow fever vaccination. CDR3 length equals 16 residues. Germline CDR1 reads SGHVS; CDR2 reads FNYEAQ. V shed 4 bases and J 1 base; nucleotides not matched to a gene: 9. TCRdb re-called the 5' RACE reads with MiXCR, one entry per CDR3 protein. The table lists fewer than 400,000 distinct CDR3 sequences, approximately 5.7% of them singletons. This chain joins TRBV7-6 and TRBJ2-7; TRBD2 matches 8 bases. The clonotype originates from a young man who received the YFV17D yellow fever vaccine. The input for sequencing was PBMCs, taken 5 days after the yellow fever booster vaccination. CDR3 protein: CASSSKIAGRSYEQYF. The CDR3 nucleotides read TGTGCCAGCAGCTCTAAAATAGCGGGGAGATCCTACGAGCAGTACTTC.